A selection of T cell receptor beta chains follows, all from one sample in a study of T cells in Graves' hyperthyroidism and ophthalmopathy. TCRdb re-analysed the multiplex PCR reads in MiXCR, keeping a single row per CDR3 protein. This sample yields about 570,000 distinct CDR3 sequences, of which 14% are seen a single time; approximately 15% belongs to the top ten. Sequences were obtained from blood. The receptors derive from a woman between 40 and 55 years old with Graves' hyperthyroidism. Each CDR3 is given with its conserved first and last residue. Each record gives: D gene, clone size, J gene, V gene, CDR3 protein, CDR3 DNA. A D gene is named only where the DNA matches it firmly. Clone size is stated in some rows and not others, as once, few, many or a class when expanded.

.	.	TRBJ2-2	TRBV7-9	CASSSRGNGELFF	TGTGCCAGCAGCTCCCGGGGCAACGGGGAGCTGTTTTTT
.	.	TRBJ1-5	TRBV6-1	CASSLNRVRDQPQHF	TGTGCCAGCAGTCTAAACAGGGTACGCGATCAGCCCCAGCATTTT
.	few	TRBJ1-1	TRBV19	CASSMRLQGATEAFF	TGTGCCAGTAGTATGCGGTTACAGGGAGCCACTGAAGCTTTCTTT
.	.	TRBJ1-6	TRBV5-5	CASSLDSLMTSPLHF	TGTGCCAGCAGCCTTGACAGCCTCATGACCTCACCCCTCCACTTT
TRBD1	few	TRBJ1-2	TRBV28	CASSLARGTVKTPYGYTF	TGTGCCAGCAGTTTAGCCCGAGGGACAGTCAAGACCCCCTATGGCTACACCTTC
TRBD1	once	TRBJ2-7	TRBV28	CASSLLDRGLAEQYF	TGTGCCAGCAGTTTACTGGACAGGGGGCTAGCGGAGCAGTACTTC
TRBD2	.	TRBJ2-3	TRBV28	CASNRAGSTDTQYF	TGTGCCAGCAACCGAGCGGGAAGCACAGATACGCAGTATTTT
.	.	TRBJ2-1	TRBV5-6	CASSLGTNLQVQFF	TGTGCCAGCAGCTTGGGGACAAATTTGCAAGTGCAGTTCTTC
TRBD1	many	TRBJ1-5	TRBV28	CASRWTGTYSNQPQHF	TGTGCCAGCAGATGGACAGGGACTTATAGCAATCAGCCCCAGCATTTT
.	few	TRBJ1-2	TRBV2	CASSTYTF	TGTGCCAGCAGTACCTACACCTTC
.	few	TRBJ1-1	TRBV12-5	CASAMGGEAFF	TGTGCTAGTGCCATGGGGGGGGAAGCTTTCTTT
.	many	TRBJ2-1	TRBV28	CASSIGSLGEQFF	TGTGCCAGCAGTATCGGGAGTCTCGGTGAGCAGTTCTTC
TRBD1	few	TRBJ2-7	TRBV3-1	CASSRDRTGRYEQYF	TGTGCCAGCAGCCGAGACCGGACAGGGCGCTACGAGCAGTACTTC
TRBD2	many	TRBJ2-3	TRBV20-1	CSASWTSGSTDTQYF	TGCAGTGCTAGTTGGACTAGCGGGAGCACAGATACGCAGTATTTT
TRBD1	.	TRBJ2-7	TRBV5-8	CASSPRDRVGSYEQYF	TGTGCCAGCAGCCCAAGGGACAGGGTAGGATCCTACGAGCAGTACTTC
TRBD1	many	TRBJ1-1	TRBV28	CASDQTGSTEAFF	TGTGCCAGCGACCAGACAGGGTCCACTGAAGCTTTCTTT
TRBD2	.	TRBJ2-3	TRBV14	CASSRRREGADTQYF	TGTGCCAGCAGCCGGCGGCGGGAGGGTGCAGATACGCAGTATTTT
.	many	TRBJ2-1	TRBV5-1	CASRGTATYYSYNEQFF	TGCGCCAGCAGAGGTACAGCCACTTATTACTCCTACAATGAGCAGTTCTTC
TRBD1	.	TRBJ2-1	TRBV5-1	CASSPTGGEYNEQFF	TGCGCCAGCAGCCCAACAGGGGGCGAGTACAATGAGCAGTTCTTC
.	few	TRBJ2-2	TRBV6-1	CASSSRAHANTGELFF	TGTGCCAGCAGTTCCAGGGCCCACGCGAACACCGGGGAGCTGTTTTTT
.	many	TRBJ2-7	TRBV29-1	CSVRTDRYEQYF	TGCAGCGTTCGAACTGACCGATACGAGCAGTACTTC
.	.	TRBJ1-5	TRBV28	CASSFLYISGSSNQPQHF	TGTGCCAGCAGTTTTTTATATATCTCAGGGAGTAGCAATCAGCCCCAGCATTTT
TRBD2	many	TRBJ2-7	TRBV7-8	CASSPVGAGGSYEQYF	TGTGCCAGCAGCCCCGTTGGTGCGGGAGGCTCCTACGAGCAGTACTTC
.	many	TRBJ1-2	TRBV6-1	CASSRQGYGYTF	TGTGCCAGCAGTAGGCAGGGCTATGGCTACACCTTC
TRBD1	.	TRBJ2-7	TRBV9	CASSAWDRGSEQYF	TGTGCCAGCAGCGCCTGGGACAGGGGATCCGAGCAGTACTTC
.	few	TRBJ2-1	TRBV20-1	CSARDRIGSYNEQFF	TGCAGTGCTAGAGATAGGATCGGCTCCTACAATGAGCAGTTCTTC
.	.	TRBJ2-1	TRBV2	CASSVNSVGGNDEQFF	TGTGCCAGCAGTGTAAACAGTGTTGGGGGAAACGATGAGCAGTTCTTC
.	many	TRBJ2-3	TRBV12-3/TRBV12-4	CASTPGGSTDTQYF	TGTGCCAGCACCCCGGGCGGAAGCACAGATACGCAGTATTTT
TRBD1	many	TRBJ2-7	TRBV2	CASSIGQGVPYEQYF	TGTGCCAGCAGTATAGGACAGGGGGTGCCCTACGAGCAGTACTTC
.	.	TRBJ1-1	TRBV7-2	CASSVLGQIDTEAFF	TGTGCCAGCAGCGTCCTGGGACAAATAGACACTGAAGCTTTCTTT
TRBD2	many	TRBJ2-1	TRBV18	CASSLGALPTSGRAYEQFF	TGTGCCAGCTCGTTGGGGGCCTTGCCGACTAGCGGGAGGGCCTATGAGCAGTTCTTC
.	many	TRBJ2-7	TRBV12-3/TRBV12-4	CASSLDGAVGPYEQYF	TGTGCCAGCAGTTTAGACGGCGCGGTGGGCCCCTACGAGCAGTACTTC
.	many	TRBJ2-6	TRBV12-3/TRBV12-4	CASCRASGANVLTF	TGTGCCAGCTGTCGGGCCTCTGGGGCCAACGTCCTGACTTTC
TRBD2	.	TRBJ2-5	TRBV5-8	CTSSFRSRTSATVTQYF	TGTACCAGCAGCTTTAGATCCCGGACTAGCGCCACAGTGACCCAGTACTTC
TRBD2	.	TRBJ2-1	TRBV7-9	CAGSPGTSGSYEQFF	TGTGCCGGCAGCCCCGGGACTAGCGGTTCGTATGAGCAGTTCTTC
.	.	TRBJ2-2	TRBV19	CASRVPGHRELFF	TGTGCCAGTAGGGTTCCAGGCCACCGGGAGCTGTTTTTT
.	many	TRBJ1-5	TRBV10-3	CAISEVDSNQPQHF	TGTGCCATCAGTGAGGTCGATAGCAATCAGCCCCAGCATTTT
TRBD1	many	TRBJ2-1	TRBV11-2	CASSYRTGTYNEQFF	TGTGCCAGCAGCTACCGGACAGGGACCTACAATGAGCAGTTCTTC
.	.	TRBJ1-6	TRBV20-1	CSAPPGSQGRPPLHF	TGCAGTGCCCCCCCGGGAAGTCAGGGGAGGCCACCCCTCCACTTT
TRBD2	.	TRBJ2-2	TRBV6-2/TRBV6-3	CASSSPSGNTGELFF	TGTGCCAGCAGTTCTCCTAGCGGGAACACCGGGGAGCTGTTTTTT
.	many	TRBJ2-7	TRBV15	CATSRDRGGLEEQYF	TGTGCCACCAGCAGAGATCGAGGGGGATTGGAAGAGCAGTACTTC
TRBD1	many	TRBJ1-2	TRBV2	CASRDRQGPYGYTF	TGTGCCAGCAGGGACAGACAGGGCCCGTATGGCTACACCTTC
TRBD1	many	TRBJ1-2	TRBV12-3/TRBV12-4	CASSLLGTGGLQLYGYTF	TGTGCCAGCAGTTTGTTAGGGACAGGGGGCCTTCAACTCTATGGCTACACCTTC
TRBD2	many	TRBJ2-1	TRBV14	CASSQRTSGNEQFF	TGTGCCAGCAGCCAACGGACTAGCGGGAATGAGCAGTTCTTC
.	few	TRBJ2-7	TRBV4-1	CASSQGDKTYEQYF	TGCGCCAGCAGCCAAGGGGACAAAACCTACGAGCAGTACTTC
TRBD1	.	TRBJ2-5	TRBV7-9	CASSWDRGLQETQYF	TGTGCCAGCAGCTGGGACAGGGGGCTACAAGAGACCCAGTACTTC
.	many	TRBJ2-3	TRBV3-1	CASSHRTDTQYF	TGTGCCAGCAGCCACCGAACAGATACGCAGTATTTT
TRBD1	.	TRBJ2-5	TRBV5-6	CASSLVQGAETQYF	TGTGCCAGCAGCTTGGTTCAGGGGGCCGAGACCCAGTACTTC
TRBD1	many	TRBJ2-7	TRBV2	CASNLLLGQLSYEQYF	TGTGCCAGCAACCTCCTGCTGGGACAGCTGTCTTACGAGCAGTACTTC
.	.	TRBJ2-6	TRBV11-2	CASSLDLTSRESGANVLTF	TGTGCCAGCAGCTTAGATCTTACTTCCCGGGAATCAGGGGCCAACGTCCTGACTTTC
TRBD2	.	TRBJ2-7	TRBV7-2	CASSHRTSEANEQYF	TGTGCCAGCAGCCACCGGACTAGCGAGGCTAACGAGCAGTACTTC
TRBD1	many	TRBJ2-3	TRBV20-1	CSTGQRIADTQYF	TGCAGCACGGGACAGCGAATTGCAGATACGCAGTATTTT
.	few	TRBJ1-5	TRBV28	CASSQLAGAQPQHF	TGTGCCAGCAGTCAATTGGCAGGGGCTCAGCCCCAGCATTTT